The T cell receptor (beta chain) under discussion was sequenced for a study of T cell repertoires in cytomegalovirus infection. Overall study context: Both a matching HLA type and CMV infection were indicated by public TCR beta signatures.

This clonotype was seen repeatedly, ten times or more. The antigen is not known. The germline V gene encodes CDR1 SGHNT and CDR2 YENEEA. The V end lost 4 bases, the J end lost 5 bases, and 14 bases lay between the germline ends. The CDR3 runs to 15 residues. TCRdb re-derived calls from the reads in MiXCR, one entry per CDR3 protein. The data hold 55,000 to 85,000 distinct CDR3 sequences, with 4% observed a single time. Study-wide findings and caveats: Predominance within the ex vivo response was attributable to HLA-C-restricted CMV-specific TCR beta clonotypes. Frequencies of public TCR beta families were cumulated, and this identified carriers of CMV plus the relevant HLA.

The sequencing sample was made of PBMCs. The clonotype originates from a human donor in good health (CMV status not recorded). Some clones in this sample may be carry-over from other donors' samples. The V and J genes are TRBV11-3 and TRBJ1-4; D unclear. The DNA for the CDR3 is TGTGCCAGCAGCTCCCGGGGTGCGAAAAATGAAAAACTGTTTTTT. This encodes CASSSRGAKNEKLFF.